This TCR beta chain was observed in a study of radiotherapy plus CTLA-4 blockade in lung cancer. The wider study: Roughly 17% of enrolled patients responded objectively, and roughly 30% had disease control. Study-wide results and limits: Early shifts in blood T cell clones, with interferon-beta, reportedly predicted response best. In blood, TCR clones derived from the tumor expanded after radiotherapy plus ipilimumab.

Generated by immunoSEQ multiplex PCR, the TCRdb table keeps only in-frame clones and is missing some. Of about 60,000 clones in the sample, roughly three quarters were seen once. This clone occurred once. As yet, its antigen is unknown. People whose metastatic non-small-cell lung cancer was chemo-refractory got focal radiation along with CTLA-4 blockade by ipilimumab. Germline loops: CDR1 MNHEY, CDR2 SMNVEV (reference sequence). V was pared by 5 bases and J by 0 bases, with 10 bases of the junction left unmatched. The CDR3 consists of 17 residues. V and J are TRBV27 and TRBJ2-1; 7 bases match TRBD2. The TCR sequence derives from a human donor with non-small cell lung cancer who had a complete response to radiotherapy plus ipilimumab. The starting material was peripheral blood, obtained from a patient treated with radiotherapy plus ipilimumab. The CDR3 sequence is CASSQPPSGRSYNEQFF. The CDR3 nucleotides read TGTGCCAGCAGTCAACCGCCTAGCGGACGCTCCTACAATGAGCAGTTCTTC.